The rows below give T cell receptor beta chains drawn from one sample of a study of shared clonotypes between healthy human individuals. TCRdb's copy holds only in-frame clones and misses some; the assay was immunoSEQ multiplex PCR. The table lists some 680,000 clones, 73% of them singletons. What was sequenced was memory CD4+ T cells sorted from blood. These receptors all stem from a woman in her twenties or thirties in good health. The CDR3 runs from the conserved cysteine through the conserved F or W. The D gene is left open where the match is weak. Rows give clone size only sometimes, using once, few, many, or a class for an expanded clone.

V gene	D gene	clone size	J gene	CDR3 DNA	CDR3 protein
TRBV28	.	.	TRBJ2-7	TGTGCCAGCAGTGGAACTACCCTCTGGGACATAGACTCCTACGAGCAGTACTTC	CASSGTTLWDIDSYEQYF
TRBV6-5	.	.	TRBJ2-7	TGTGCCAGCAGTTACGGCGGAGGGGCCGAACTCTACGAGCAGTACTTC	CASSYGGGAELYEQYF
TRBV6-1	.	.	TRBJ1-5	TGTGCCAGCAGTGATAACAGGGCCGGTCAGCCCCAGCATTTT	CASSDNRAGQPQHF
TRBV27	TRBD1	once	TRBJ1-2	TGTGCCAGCAGTTTATCGACAGGGGGCGGCTATGGCTACACCTTC	CASSLSTGGGYGYTF
TRBV19	TRBD2	.	TRBJ2-1	TGTGCCAGTAAAAGGCTAGCGGGAGCTCTCTATGAGCAGTTCTTC	CASKRLAGALYEQFF
TRBV28	.	.	TRBJ1-2	TGTGCCAGCAGTTTGGGAGGGGAGGGGCGCTATGGCTACACCTTC	CASSLGGEGRYGYTF
TRBV5-1	TRBD1	.	TRBJ1-1	TGCGCCAGCAGCGGTTCGACAGGGACCTTGAACACTGAAGCTTTCTTT	CASSGSTGTLNTEAFF
TRBV9	.	.	TRBJ2-7	TGTGCCAGCAGCGTAGGTCCCCTGACCTACGAGCAGTACTTC	CASSVGPLTYEQYF
TRBV9	.	.	TRBJ2-7	TGTGCCAGCAGCCAGGGCAGAGACTACGAGCAGTACTTC	CASSQGRDYEQYF
TRBV5-1	TRBD1	few	TRBJ1-3	TGCGCCAGCAGCGCCGGGACAGCTGGAAACACCATATATTTT	CASSAGTAGNTIYF
TRBV19	TRBD2	.	TRBJ2-7	TGTGCCAGTAGTATTCTAGCGGGACAGTCCTACGAGCAGTACTTC	CASSILAGQSYEQYF
TRBV28	TRBD1	.	TRBJ2-6	TGTGCCAGCAGTTTAAATGGACAGGGAAGAGGCTCTGGGGCCAACGTCCTGACTTTC	CASSLNGQGRGSGANVLTF
TRBV18	.	.	TRBJ2-5	TGTGCCAGCCGGGGACCTGAAGAGACCCAGTACTTC	CASRGPEETQYF
TRBV27	.	.	TRBJ2-1	TGTGCCAGCAGTGCCCTCCAGGGCTCCTACAATGAGCAGTTCTTC	CASSALQGSYNEQFF
TRBV19	TRBD2	.	TRBJ2-1	TGTGCCAGTAGCCGGACTAGCGGGAGGGCCGGTGAGCAGTTCTTC	CASSRTSGRAGEQFF
TRBV7-9	.	once	TRBJ2-2	TGTGCCAGCAGCTTGACCACTAGCTCCGGGGAGCTGTTTTTT	CASSLTTSSGELFF
TRBV5-6	.	once	TRBJ1-6	TGTGCCAGCAGCCCTAACAGCAATTCACCCCTCCACTTT	CASSPNSNSPLHF
TRBV5-4	.	.	TRBJ2-3	TGTGCCAGCAGCCCCCCCGCCAGAACAGATACGCAGTATTTT	CASSPPARTDTQYF
TRBV27	.	.	TRBJ2-3	TGTGCCAGCCGAAGAACCAGTGCAGATACGCAGTATTTT	CASRRTSADTQYF
TRBV5-4	TRBD1	.	TRBJ1-4	TGTGCCAGCAGCTTGGGCCGACAGGGGAGAGCTAGTAATGAAAAACTGTTTTTT	CASSLGRQGRASNEKLFF
TRBV27	TRBD2	.	TRBJ2-7	TGTGCCAGCAGTCCGCCGACTAGCGGGGAGCAGTACTTC	CASSPPTSGEQYF
TRBV19	.	.	TRBJ1-1	TGTGCCAGTAGTATGGGCCAGCCCAACCTGAACACTGAAGCTTTCTTT	CASSMGQPNLNTEAFF
TRBV4-2	.	.	TRBJ1-3	TGTGCCAGCAGTATAGAGGGGGGAGGCCTTGGATCCGGAAACACCATATATTTT	CASSIEGGGLGSGNTIYF
TRBV18	TRBD1	.	TRBJ2-3	TGTGCCAGCTCACCAATGGGACAGGGCACAGATACGCAGTATTTT	CASSPMGQGTDTQYF
TRBV13	TRBD1	.	TRBJ1-2	TGTGCCAGCAGCCGTCCCCAGACAGGGTATAGCTATGGCTACACCTTC	CASSRPQTGYSYGYTF
TRBV6-1	.	.	TRBJ2-7	TGTGCCAGCGTCTGGGGGCCGGGAGGCGAGCAGTACTTC	CASVWGPGGEQYF
TRBV5-1	TRBD1	.	TRBJ1-2	TGCGCCAGCAGCTTGTCGGCAGGGGGCATTCGTCAAAATGGCTACACCTTC	CASSLSAGGIRQNGYTF
TRBV7-3	.	.	TRBJ1-5	TGTGCCAGCAGCCCGCAACCCAATCAGCCCCAGCATTTT	CASSPQPNQPQHF
TRBV18	.	.	TRBJ1-1	TGTGCCAGCTCACCCGGGCTAGGTGAAGCTTTCTTT	CASSPGLGEAFF
TRBV5-8	TRBD1	.	TRBJ1-5	TGTGCCAGCAGCTTCTGGACAGGGGGCTTCAATCAGCCCCAGCATTTT	CASSFWTGGFNQPQHF
TRBV5-8	.	once	TRBJ1-4	TGTGCCAGCAGATACCCGGGGGGAAAACTGTTTTTT	CASRYPGGKLFF
TRBV30	.	.	TRBJ1-5	TGTGCCTGGAGTAAGGGAACCCAGCCCCAGCATTTT	CAWSKGTQPQHF
TRBV9	.	.	TRBJ2-5	TGTGCCAGCAGCGTGGGCGGGATTCCGGAAGAGACCCAGTACTTC	CASSVGGIPEETQYF
TRBV7-7	.	.	TRBJ1-5	TGTGCCAGCAACAACTACGACAGGAGCAATCAGCCCCAGCATTTT	CASNNYDRSNQPQHF
TRBV6-5	.	.	TRBJ2-7	TGTGCCAGCAGTTACGATGGGGCAGGGAACTACGAGCAGTACTTC	CASSYDGAGNYEQYF
TRBV5-1	.	many	TRBJ1-2	TGCGCCAGCAGCAATGTACCGGAGGGAGGAGGATACACCTTC	CASSNVPEGGGYTF
TRBV2	.	.	TRBJ1-1	TGTGCCAGCAGTGAAGAGGGGAACACTGAAGCTTTCTTT	CASSEEGNTEAFF
TRBV11-2	.	.	TRBJ1-2	TGTGCCAGCAGCCTGGGGGTTGACTATGGCTACACCTTC	CASSLGVDYGYTF
TRBV10-3	TRBD2	.	TRBJ2-2	TGTGCCATCAGTGAGCGGGAGGGTATCGGGGAGCTGTTTTTT	CAISEREGIGELFF
TRBV25-1	TRBD2	many	TRBJ2-3	TGTGCCAGCAGTGACGGACTAGCGGGAGGGACAGATACGCAGTATTTT	CASSDGLAGGTDTQYF
TRBV19	.	few	TRBJ1-5	TGTGCCAGTTCCGGGACGGAGGATCAGCCCCAGCATTTT	CASSGTEDQPQHF
TRBV27	TRBD2	.	TRBJ2-1	TGTGCCAGCAGTTCACTAGCGGGGGCCGCTAGGGAGCAGTTCTTC	CASSSLAGAAREQFF
TRBV5-1	.	.	TRBJ1-2	TGCGCCAGCAGCTTGGCCGGGGTCGAGCATGGCTACACCTTC	CASSLAGVEHGYTF
TRBV27	.	.	TRBJ2-7	TGTGCCAGCACCGAAATCGGCGGCCCTAGCTCCTACGAGCAGTACTTC	CASTEIGGPSSYEQYF
TRBV9	.	.	TRBJ2-2	TGTGCCAGCAGCGTAGTTGGCGGGGAGCTGTTTTTT	CASSVVGGELFF
TRBV6-1	.	few	TRBJ1-1	TGTGCCAGCAGTGAAGGCCCGGGGGCGATGAACACTGAAGCTTTCTTT	CASSEGPGAMNTEAFF
TRBV28	.	.	TRBJ2-2	TGTGCCAGCAGTTATTGGCTAAAGGCGACCGGGGAGCTGTTTTTT	CASSYWLKATGELFF
TRBV4-1	TRBD1	.	TRBJ1-2	TGCGCCAGCAGCCAATCTCAGGGGGCGGCTGGCTACACCTTC	CASSQSQGAAGYTF
TRBV11-3	TRBD2	.	TRBJ2-5	TGTGCCAGCAGCCAGGGACTAGCGGGAGTAAAGACCCAGTACTTC	CASSQGLAGVKTQYF
TRBV28	.	.	TRBJ1-6	TGTGCCAGCAGACAAACGCCCTCCCGGGCGTATAATTCACCCCTCCACTTT	CASRQTPSRAYNSPLHF